This T cell receptor beta chain is drawn from a study of technical replicates of blood from a handful of donors. Here immunoSEQ multiplex PCR was the method, and the copy in TCRdb shows in-frame clones only, minus some. The table has about 73,000 clones, 90% seen once. There are 13 residues in the CDR3. V was pared by 2 bases and J by 8 bases, with 9 bases between. The germline V gene has CDR1 SGHTA and CDR2 FQGNSA. This clonotype originated in a human donor in good health. Some clones in this sample may be carry-over from other donors' samples. Input material: PBMCs. This chain connects TRBV7-2 to TRBJ1-4; no reliable D call. CDR3 DNA: TGTGCCAGCAGCTTAAGGTCGGGGGAAAAACTGTTTTTT. Translation: CASSLRSGEKLFF.